This T cell receptor beta chain came from a study of early T cells in non-severe SARS-CoV-2 infection (dated by TCRdb to the early 2020s). Regarding the research as a whole: Bulk RNA from unsorted whole blood was used for TCR sequencing, so alpha and beta chains could not be paired.

Library preparation was by 5' RACE. TCRdb records NextSeq 500 as the sequencer. The TCR library protocol attached unique molecular identifiers to individual cDNA molecules to correct for sequencing error and PCR bias. Sequencing covered both TCR alpha and beta chains, and within each sample the abundances of alpha and beta sequences were tightly co-correlated. The original pipeline was this. Decombinator V4 was used to annotate TCR sequences for V gene, J gene and CDR3. Expanded TCRs were defined as changing significantly between any two time points under a Poisson model with p below 0.0001. TCR abundances were normalised to the total number of TCRs sequenced per sample and were expressed as counts per million. TRAV1-2 paired with TRAJ12, TRAJ20 or TRAJ33 defined MAIT TCRs, while TRAV10 paired with TRAJ18 defined iNKT TCRs. A search of VDJdb, accessed on 1 November 2021, was run for TCRs annotated to CMV, EBV and SARS-CoV-2, with TCRs annotated for multiple antigens excluded. The public sequencing data were trimmed at Q25 with fastp and processed into clonotypes with MiXCR by TCRdb, which kept only in-frame beta chains. Every distinct CDR3 protein forms one entry, paired with its most common genes and DNA. The V and J calls follow TCRdb's processing rather than the paper's. For this sample the table gives tens of thousands of distinct CDR3 sequences, of which about an eighth were detected only once. 5% to 8% of the sample is in the top ten clones.

Study-wide conclusions, independent of this receptor: VDJdb matching was skewed toward anti-spike CD8 responses, so virus-specific expansions were likely underestimated and private and CD4 specificities were missed.

Including the terminal cysteine and phenylalanine, the CDR3 comprises 13 residues. The CDR3 DNA has 39 bases and is translated from base 1. The germline V gene encodes CDR1 MGHRA and CDR2 YSYEKL. Cut back by 4 bases and 8 bases, the V and J ends lie 12 bases apart. The study was a case-control design nested within a healthcare worker cohort in London, UK, with weekly nasopharyngeal swab PCR tests and blood sampling. Healthcare workers were enrolled in the week of the UK lockdown, from 23 to 31 March 2020, and were followed every week for up to 16 weeks. This clonotype has a count of ten or more. There is no known antigen for this receptor. Per-nucleotide qualities are absent, and no much larger clonotype sits a single base away.

The sample comprised whole blood. The V gene is TRBV4-1 and the J gene is TRBJ2-1; no D gene call is confident. This receptor was identified in an adult who was a healthcare worker with PCR-confirmed SARS-CoV-2 infection or an uninfected control (not recorded which). In nucleotide form, the sequence is TGCGCCAGCAGCCGCCCAGAACGCGATGAGCAGTTCTTC. Its amino acids are CASSRPERDEQFF.